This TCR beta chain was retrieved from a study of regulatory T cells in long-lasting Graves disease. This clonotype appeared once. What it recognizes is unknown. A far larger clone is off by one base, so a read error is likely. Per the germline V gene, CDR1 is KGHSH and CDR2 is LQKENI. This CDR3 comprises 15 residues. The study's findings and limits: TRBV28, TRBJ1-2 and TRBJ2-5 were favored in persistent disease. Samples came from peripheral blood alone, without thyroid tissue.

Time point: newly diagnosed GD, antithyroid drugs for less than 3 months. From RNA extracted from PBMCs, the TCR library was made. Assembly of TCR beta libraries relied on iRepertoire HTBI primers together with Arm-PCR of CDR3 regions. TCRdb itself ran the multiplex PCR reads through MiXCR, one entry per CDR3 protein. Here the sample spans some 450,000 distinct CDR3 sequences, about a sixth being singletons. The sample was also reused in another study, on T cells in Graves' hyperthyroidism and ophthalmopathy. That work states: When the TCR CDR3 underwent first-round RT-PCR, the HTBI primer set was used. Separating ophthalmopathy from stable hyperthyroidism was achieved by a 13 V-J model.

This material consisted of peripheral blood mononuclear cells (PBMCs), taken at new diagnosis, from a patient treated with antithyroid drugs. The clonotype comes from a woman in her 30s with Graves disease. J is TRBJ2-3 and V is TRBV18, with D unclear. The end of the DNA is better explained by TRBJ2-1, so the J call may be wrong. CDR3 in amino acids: CASSPPITEHNGQFF. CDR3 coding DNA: TGTGCCAGCTCACCACCGATAACAGAACACAATGGGCAGTTCTTC.